The next 14 T cell receptor beta chains were all read from a single sample in a study of Graves' ophthalmopathy and Graves' hyperthyroidism (dated by TCRdb to 2016 to 2019). The sample was run on an Illumina HiSeq 2000. TCR beta CDR3 regions were amplified from RNA transcripts for repertoire sequencing. HTBI primers and the Qiagen OneStep RT-PCR kit were used in a first-round RT-PCR, which was followed by a second-round multiplex PCR, size selection and purification. The public reads were reanalyzed by TCRdb: fastp trimming at Q25, MiXCR alignment, in-frame beta chains only. Merged by CDR3 protein, the rows form single entries marked with the most common genes and DNA. In all, the sample holds around 470,000 distinct CDR3 sequences, and approximately 15% of those were seen once. 9.8% of the sample belongs to the ten largest clones. Sequenced input: blood. These receptors were taken from a woman in her 30s with Graves' ophthalmopathy. Donor details come from another sample of the same person, matched by shared clones.

J is TRBJ2-7 and V is TRBV19; D is unresolved. The CDR3 extends over 13 amino acids. V dropped 5 bases and J dropped 5 bases, with 13 bases sitting between them. The germline V gene encodes CDR1 LNHDA and CDR2 SQIVND (reference sequence). CDR3 sequence (DNA): TGTGCCAGTAGTCTCGGCGGCGGCCACGAGCAGTACTTC. This encodes CASSLGGGHEQYF. Full variable domain (remainder filled in from reference TRBV19 and TRBJ2-7): DGGITQSPKYLFRKEGQNVTLSCEQNLNHDAMYWYRQDPGQGLRLIYYSQIVNDFQKGDIAEGYSVSREKKESFPLTVTSAQKNPTAFYLCASSLGGGHEQYFGPGTRLTVT.

This clonotype was seen ten or more times. This sequence joins TRBV27 and TRBJ2-7; 7 bases agree with TRBD1. Per the germline V gene, CDR1 is MNHEY and CDR2 is SMNVEV (reference sequence). Trimming at V came to 4 bases and at J to 7 bases, leaving 7 bases not matched to a gene. The length of the CDR3 is 13 residues. The CDR3 protein is CASSSDRRGEQYF. The CDR3 DNA is TGTGCCAGCAGTTCGGACAGGCGAGGGGAGCAGTACTTC.

In its sample, this clonotype was seen many times. CDR3 coding DNA: TGTGCCAGCAGCTTAAGCCCCAAAGAGACCCAGTACTTC. The encoded protein is CASSLSPKETQYF. This chain uses TRBV5-4 with TRBJ2-5; D remains unclear. Trimming took 2 bases from V and 3 from J, leaving 8 bases between them. This CDR3 region has 13 residues. Germline V lookup: CDR1 SGHNT, CDR2 YYREEE (reference sequence).

The V call is TRBV6-1, the J call TRBJ2-7; a weak D match, TRBD1 (6 bases). This CDR3 is built from 14 residues. The V gene lost 0 bases and the J gene lost 6 bases, with 12 bases spanning the gap. Per the germline V gene, CDR1 is MNHNS and CDR2 is SASEGT. CDR3 protein: CASSEAAGVFEQYF. The CDR3 coding sequence is TGTGCCAGCAGTGAAGCTGCAGGGGTCTTCGAGCAGTACTTC.

This clonotype was counted many times. The gene calls are TRBV28 and TRBJ1-6; TRBD1 is a possible D gene (6 bases). Trimming pared 5 bases from V and 3 bases from J, leaving 14 bases between. This CDR3 is built from 16 residues. Germline V gene data show CDR1 as MDHEN and CDR2 as SYDVKM. This CDR3 is CASSTPGGLYNSPLHF. In DNA, the CDR3 is TGTGCCAGCAGTACCCCGGGGGGGCTCTATAATTCACCCCTCCACTTT.

This clonotype came up many times. The chain employs TRBV12-3 or TRBV12-4 and TRBJ2-7; D call uncertain. The CDR3 contains 13 residues. Trimming took off 6 bases at V and 0 bases at J, with 9 bases between the two ends. The CDR3 here is CASRMTPSYEQYF. Written as DNA, the CDR3 is TGTGCCAGCAGAATGACACCCTCCTACGAGCAGTACTTC.

This clonotype came up many times. The V gene is TRBV10-3, the J gene TRBJ1-2, with a possible D match to TRBD1 (6 bases). The CDR3 is 13 residues long. V shed 11 bases and J shed 7 bases, with 20 bases lying between them. Germline V gives CDR1 ENHRY, CDR2 SYGVKD. DNA for the CDR3: TGTGCCGCTACCAGACAGGTCGATGGTGGCTACACCTTC. This codes for CAATRQVDGGYTF.

The table lists this clonotype with many counts. At one of its ends the junction is not consistent with the germline gene, which may arise from a read error. The genes are TRBV6-2 or TRBV6-3 and TRBJ1-2; D is possibly TRBD1 (5 bases). Germline V gene data show CDR1 as MNHEY and CDR2 as SVGEGT. The CDR3 consists of 16 residues. The CDR3 is CASNYSPGSGAYGYTF. The DNA of the CDR3 is TGTGCCAGCAATTACTCGCCCGGATCCGGGGCCTATGGCTACACCTTC.

This clonotype has ten or more counts. The CDR3 here is CASSPYLAGDSANTGELFF. The DNA for the CDR3 is TGTGCCAGCAGCCCATATCTGGCGGGGGATTCCGCGAACACCGGGGAGCTGTTTTTT. V and J are TRBV11-2 and TRBJ2-2, with 7 bases fitting TRBD2. CDR3 length: 19 amino acids. Germline assignment: CDR1 SGHAT and CDR2 FQNNGV. V was clipped by 5 bases and J by 0 bases; unmatched bases: 15.

This clonotype occurred many times. The V and J genes are TRBV6-2 or TRBV6-3 and TRBJ1-1; D unresolved. Trimming stripped 2 bases from V and 5 bases from J, with 6 bases between. Germline values: CDR1 MNHEY, CDR2 SVGEGT. The length of the CDR3 is 12 residues. CDR3: CASSYLRTEAFF. CDR3 DNA sequence: TGTGCCAGCAGTTACCTAAGGACTGAAGCTTTCTTT.

This clonotype showed up many times. The rearrangement links TRBV4-1 to TRBJ2-7; 9 bases align to TRBD1. The CDR3 runs to 17 residues. The germline CDR1 and CDR2 sequences are MGHRA and YSYEKL. Trimming removed 3 bases from V and 1 base from J; junction bases left unmatched: 10. CDR3 DNA: TGCGCCAGCAGCCAGAAACCCGGACAGGGGCATTCCTACGAGCAGTACTTC. Translating it yields CASSQKPGQGHSYEQYF.

There are many counts of this clonotype. The V gene is TRBV18, the J gene TRBJ2-5; D gene uncertain. The germline V and J ends were trimmed by 3 bases and 3 bases, with 8 bases remaining between them. CDR1 is KGHSH, CDR2 LQKENI, per germline. This CDR3 region has 13 residues. The CDR3 sequence: CASSPLQKETQYF. In nucleotides, the CDR3 is TGTGCCAGCTCACCCCTACAGAAAGAGACCCAGTACTTC.

V gene TRBV20-1 combines with J gene TRBJ2-5; 8 nucleotides line up with TRBD1. The CDR3 has 13 residues. CDR1 and CDR2 (germline): DFQATT, SNEGSKA (reference sequence). The V and J ends lost 6 bases and 3 bases, in that order; junction bases with no gene match: 6. The CDR3 reads CSATRQGKETQYF. CDR3 DNA: TGCAGTGCCACGAGACAGGGGAAAGAGACCCAGTACTTC.

Ten or more counts support this clonotype. The chain links TRBV28 to TRBJ1-5; 9 bases line up with TRBD1. Trimming cost V 4 bases and J 3 bases; bases outside gene matches: 10. Germline assignment: CDR1 MDHEN and CDR2 SYDVKM. There are 17 residues in the CDR3. CDR3 nucleotides: TGTGCCAGCAGTTACACACCGGGACAGGGACCCAATCAGCCCCAGCATTTT. As protein: CASSYTPGQGPNQPQHF.